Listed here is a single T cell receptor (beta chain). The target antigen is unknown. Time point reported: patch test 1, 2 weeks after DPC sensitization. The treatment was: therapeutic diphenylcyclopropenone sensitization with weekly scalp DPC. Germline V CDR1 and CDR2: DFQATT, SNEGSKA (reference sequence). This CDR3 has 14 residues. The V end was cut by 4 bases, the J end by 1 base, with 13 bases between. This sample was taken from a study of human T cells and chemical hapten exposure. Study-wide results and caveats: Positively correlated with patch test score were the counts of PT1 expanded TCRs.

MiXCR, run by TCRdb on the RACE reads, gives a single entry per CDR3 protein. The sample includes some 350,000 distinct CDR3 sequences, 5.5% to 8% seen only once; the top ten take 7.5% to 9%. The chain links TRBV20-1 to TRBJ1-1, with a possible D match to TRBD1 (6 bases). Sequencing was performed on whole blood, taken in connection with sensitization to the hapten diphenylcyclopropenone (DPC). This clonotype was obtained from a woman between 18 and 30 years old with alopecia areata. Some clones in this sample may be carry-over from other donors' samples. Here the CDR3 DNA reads TGCAGTGCTAAGAAGGGGGACTGGAACACTGAAGCTTTCTTT. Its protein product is CSAKKGDWNTEAFF.